The 3 T cell receptor beta chains presented below share a single source sample, sequenced in a study of blood T cell repertoires in COVID-19. The data were produced by immunoSEQ multiplex PCR, yet TCRdb's version contains in-frame clones alone and is incomplete. Of 300,000 to 400,000 clones listed, about 82% were seen once; the top ten hold around 7.8%. Input material: peripheral blood. The receptors stem from a human donor in a cohort sampled during active COVID-19.

This clone has only one observation. The chain couples TRBV7-8 to TRBJ2-3; TRBD2 agrees at 8 bases. The CDR3 extends over 17 amino acids. V shed 6 bases and J 2 bases; nucleotides not matched to a gene: 13. Germline V gene data show CDR1 as SGHVS and CDR2 as FQNEAQ. CDR3 coding DNA: TGTGCCAGCAGTCACACGGGGAGTAGCGGGGCCACAGATACGCAGTATTTT. Translation: CASSHTGSSGATDTQYF. Based on the CDR3 plus reference TRBV7-8 and TRBJ2-3, the full variable domain is GAGVSQSPRYKVAKRGQDVALRCDPISGHVSLFWYQQALGQGPEFLTYFQNEAQLDKSGLPSDRFFAERPEGSVSTLKIQRTQQEDSAVYLCASSHTGSSGATDTQYFGPGTRLTVL.

The chain combines TRBV7-9 with TRBJ2-2; D unclear. The germline V gene has CDR1 SEHNR and CDR2 FQNEAQ (reference sequence). Trimming stripped 0 bases from V and 7 bases from J, with 6 bases between. This CDR3 contains 13 residues. CDR3 DNA sequence: TGTGCCAGCAGCTTAGCATCGGGCGGGGAGCTGTTTTTT. Its protein is CASSLASGGELFF.

The rearrangement joins TRBV7-9 to TRBJ1-4; D is unclear. This CDR3 has 13 residues. With 3 bases removed from V and 7 bases from J, the gap between germline ends came to 9 bases. The germline V gene encodes CDR1 SEHNR and CDR2 FQNEAQ (reference sequence). CDR3 amino acids: CASSFKLGEKLFF. The CDR3 nucleotides are TGTGCCAGCAGCTTTAAGCTTGGTGAAAAACTGTTTTTT.